This TCR beta chain appears in the sequencing data of a study of neoadjuvant anti-PD-1 for oral cavity cancer. V was cut by 6 bases and J by 5 bases, with 16 bases left in between. The CDR3 loop spans 14 amino acids. Germline V gene sequence: CDR1 MNHEY, CDR2 SVGAGI. Repertoires were generated with immunoSEQ multiplex PCR, while TCRdb's copy carries only in-frame clones and drops some. The data show more than 10,000 clones, roughly 69% seen once. Study-level results: Higher pretreatment blood Treg/Th17 ratios correlated with higher pretreatment blood and lower post-treatment tumor TCRbeta clonality.

Turning to this clone: Its antigen is not identified.

Patients had newly diagnosed, untreated stage II-IVA oral cavity squamous cell carcinoma. Blood cells were analyzed directly, without culture or expansion. The chain is built from TRBV6-5 and TRBJ1-1; a weak D match, TRBD1 (5 bases). The source was PBMCs, collected before nivolumab (anti-PD-1) treatment. The source of this sequence is a person aged 40-85 years with oral cavity squamous cell carcinoma. In DNA, the CDR3 is TGTGCCAGCAGCCCCGGGACGGGGAGGACTGAAGCTTTCTTT. Protein product: CASSPGTGRTEAFF.